This record looks at one T cell receptor beta chain sequence and its context. Germline loops: CDR1 KGHSH, CDR2 LQKENI. V shed 3 bases and J 0 bases; nucleotides not matched to a gene: 7. The CDR3 runs to 16 residues. This record belongs to a study of blood T cell repertoires in COVID-19. Study information: Collection of acute and convalescent COVID-19 samples took place in the United States, Italy and Spain. Nucleic acid was either cDNA or gDNA, and it came from T cells, B-cell-depleted T cells, or PBMCs.

Original processing notes: For nucleated cells, counts were estimated from reference gene primer amplification. The repertoire was sequenced with immunoSEQ multiplex PCR; TCRdb's copy has only in-frame clones and lacks some. Clone size and V and J calls were adopted from that table, with D and trimming inferred from the DNA. The sample yields under 350,000 clones, 85% to 90% seen once. The clonotype comes from a man in his 70s with acute or convalescent COVID-19. V is TRBV18 and J is TRBJ1-1; 7 bases agree with TRBD1. Source material: peripheral blood. The CDR3 is CASSPTGDSMNTEAFF. CDR3 nucleotides: TGTGCCAGCTCACCCACAGGGGATTCCATGAACACTGAAGCTTTCTTT.